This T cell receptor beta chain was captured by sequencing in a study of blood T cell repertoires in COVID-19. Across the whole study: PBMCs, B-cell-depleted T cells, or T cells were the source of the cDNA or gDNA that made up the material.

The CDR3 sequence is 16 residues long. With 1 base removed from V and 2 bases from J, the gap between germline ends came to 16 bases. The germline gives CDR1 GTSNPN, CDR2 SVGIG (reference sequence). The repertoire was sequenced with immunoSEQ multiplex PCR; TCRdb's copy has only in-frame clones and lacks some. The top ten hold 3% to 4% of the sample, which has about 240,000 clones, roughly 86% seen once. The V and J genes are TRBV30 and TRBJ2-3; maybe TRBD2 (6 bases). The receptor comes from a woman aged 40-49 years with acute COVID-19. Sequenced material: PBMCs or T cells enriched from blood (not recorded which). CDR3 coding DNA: TGTGCCTGGAGTGGGGGGAGCGGGTCGAACACAGATACGCAGTATTTT. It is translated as CAWSGGSGSNTDTQYF.